The text below deals with one T cell receptor (beta chain). No count is logged; frequency rates this clonotype as medium-sized (0.01 to 0.1%). It has no known antigen specificity. Sequenced donors were patients with carbamazepine-induced Stevens-Johnson syndrome or toxic epidermal necrolysis (CBZ-SJS/TEN). The peripheral blood repertoires were obtained from CBZ-SJS/TEN patients of Han Chinese origin (about 5) and European origin (about six). Patients with drug-induced severe cutaneous adverse reactions had T cell receptor repertoires profiled by next-generation sequencing to look for drug-specific clonotypes. RNA was isolated either from blister cells of skin lesions or from peripheral blood mononuclear cells. The sample belongs to a study of T cells in severe cutaneous drug reactions (dated by TCRdb to the late 2010s). A note on the overall study: Between the early 2010s and the late 2010s, patients were recruited from Taiwan, Thailand and a European registry network. Enrollment was limited to patients whose SJS/TEN or DRESS diagnosis was probable or definite according to RegiSCAR criteria. The Naranjo algorithm and the ALDEN drug causality algorithm were used to assign the culprit drug. Blister fluids/cells, PBMC and other biological samples were taken from patients in the acute stage or the recovery stage. The study paired bulk TCR sequencing with single-cell sequencing, quantitative PCR validation, functional assays and transgenic mouse experiments. The libraries were made with iRepertoire multiplex PCR, and the authors referred to a comparison in which iRepertoire and 5' RACE methods, with or without UMI, captured abundant clonotypes to a similar degree.

Including cysteine and phenylalanine, the CDR3 has 14 amino acids. The record lacks a DNA sequence. CDR1 and CDR2, looked up from the germline V gene, are MNHEY and SVGEGT. For both bulk and single-cell sequencing, libraries were prepared with the iRepertoire multiplex PCR system using TCR subtype-specific primers. Multiplex PCR with primers targeting V, D and J gene regions was used to generate bulk TCR beta libraries. Roughly 95-500 ng of RNA per sample served as input for bulk TCR library preparation. An Illumina MiSeq was used to sequence bulk TCR beta amplicons. Per the authors' processing: Sample misassignments and low-quality sequencing reads were removed through quality control steps. The CDR3 was defined as the amino acids lying between the Y[YFLI]C motif of the V gene and the [FW]GXGT motif of the J segment. CDR3 clonotypes and TRBV and TRBJ gene assignments were based on the IMGT database. TRBV expression in each sample was normalized to the mean expression of the same gene in PBMC from a few dozen healthy donors. TCRdb reprocessed the reads, and each CDR3 protein sequence is entered once, without DNA. The V and J calls here are based on TCRdb, not the publication. The data table for this sample lists under 2,000 distinct CDR3 sequences. Jointly, the top ten make up around 30% of the sample.

Broad study findings and their caveats: Although undetectable or scarce in tolerant-control and healthy-donor PBMC, a public TCRbeta CDR3 was found in all seven CBZ-SJS/TEN blister samples, at a mean of approximately 14%. Whether the public TCR generalizes to SJS/TEN caused by other drugs was noted by the authors as still needing further study. TRBV12-4 usage was strongly increased in CBZ-SJS/TEN patients, averaging roughly 33% in blister cells and roughly 5% in PBMC.

The receptor chain draws on TRBV6-2 or TRBV6-3 and TRBJ2-1; there is no DNA to check the TCRdb D call of TRBD2. The TCR sequence derives from a human donor with Stevens-Johnson syndrome, a severe cutaneous drug reaction. The sequenced sample was PBMCs. The CDR3 here reads CASSLLAGVNEQFF.